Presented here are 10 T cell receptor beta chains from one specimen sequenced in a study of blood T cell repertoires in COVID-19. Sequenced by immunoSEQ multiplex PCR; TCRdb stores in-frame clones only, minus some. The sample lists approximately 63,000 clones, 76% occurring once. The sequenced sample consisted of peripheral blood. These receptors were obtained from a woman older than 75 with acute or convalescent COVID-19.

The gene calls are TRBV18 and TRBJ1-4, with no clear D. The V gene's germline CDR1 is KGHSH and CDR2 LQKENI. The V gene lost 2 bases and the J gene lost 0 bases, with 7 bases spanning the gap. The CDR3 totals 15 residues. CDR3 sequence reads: CASSPSGTTNEKLFF. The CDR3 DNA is TGTGCCAGCTCACCATCCGGGACAACTAATGAAAAACTGTTTTTT.

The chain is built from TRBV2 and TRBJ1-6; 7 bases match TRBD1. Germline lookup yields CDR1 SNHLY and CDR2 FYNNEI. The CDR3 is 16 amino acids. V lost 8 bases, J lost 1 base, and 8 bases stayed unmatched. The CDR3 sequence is CASVPGGRSYNSPLHF. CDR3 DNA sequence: TGTGCCAGCGTCCCAGGGGGGCGGTCCTATAATTCACCCCTCCACTTT.

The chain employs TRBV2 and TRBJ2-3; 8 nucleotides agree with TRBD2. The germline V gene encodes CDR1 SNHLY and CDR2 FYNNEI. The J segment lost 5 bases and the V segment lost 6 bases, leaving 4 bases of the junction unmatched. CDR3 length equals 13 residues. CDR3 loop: CASRFAGGDTQYF. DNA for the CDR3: TGTGCCAGCAGATTTGCGGGGGGAGATACGCAGTATTTT. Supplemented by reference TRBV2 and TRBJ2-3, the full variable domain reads EPEVTQTPSHQVTQMGQEVILRCVPISNHLYFYWYRQILGQKVEFLVSFYNNEISEKSEIFDDQFSVERPDGSNFTLKIRSTKLEDSAMYFCASRFAGGDTQYFGPGTRLTVL.

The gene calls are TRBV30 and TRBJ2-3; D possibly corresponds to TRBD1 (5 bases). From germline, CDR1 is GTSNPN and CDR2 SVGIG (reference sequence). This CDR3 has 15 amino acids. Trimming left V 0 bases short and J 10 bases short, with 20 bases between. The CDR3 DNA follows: TGTGCCTGGAGTGTACGTAGCTCAAATAAAGGGGCGCAGTATTTT. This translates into CAWSVRSSNKGAQYF. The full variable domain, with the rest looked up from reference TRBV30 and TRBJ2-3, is SQTIHQWPATLVQPVGSPLSLECTVEGTSNPNLYWYRQAAGRGLQLLFYSVGIGQISSEVPQNLSASRPQDRQFILSSKKLLLSDSGFYLCAWSVRSSNKGAQYFGPGTRLTVL.

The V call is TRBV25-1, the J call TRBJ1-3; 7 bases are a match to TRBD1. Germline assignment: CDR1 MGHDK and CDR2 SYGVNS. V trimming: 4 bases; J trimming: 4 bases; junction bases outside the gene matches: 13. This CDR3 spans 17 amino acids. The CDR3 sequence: CASSGGLGTEQGNTIYF. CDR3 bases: TGTGCCAGCAGTGGCGGGCTCGGGACAGAACAAGGAAACACCATATATTTT.

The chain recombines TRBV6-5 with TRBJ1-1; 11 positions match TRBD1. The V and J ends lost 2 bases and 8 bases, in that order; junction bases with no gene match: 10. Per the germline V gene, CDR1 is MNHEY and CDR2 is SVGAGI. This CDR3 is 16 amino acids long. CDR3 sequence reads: CASSYVRGQGGREAFF. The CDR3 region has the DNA TGTGCCAGCAGTTACGTGCGGGGACAGGGGGGCAGGGAAGCTTTCTTT.

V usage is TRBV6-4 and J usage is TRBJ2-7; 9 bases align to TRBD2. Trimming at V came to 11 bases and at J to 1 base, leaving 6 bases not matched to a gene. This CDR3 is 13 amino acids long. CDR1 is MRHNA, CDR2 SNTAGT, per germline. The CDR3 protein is CAAPREGSYEQYF. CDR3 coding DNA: TGTGCCGCTCCGCGGGAGGGGTCCTACGAGCAGTACTTC.

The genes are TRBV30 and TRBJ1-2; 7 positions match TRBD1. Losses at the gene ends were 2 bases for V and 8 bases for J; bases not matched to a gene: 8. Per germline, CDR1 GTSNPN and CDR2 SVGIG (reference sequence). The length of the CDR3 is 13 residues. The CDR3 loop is CAWSIRTGEGYTF. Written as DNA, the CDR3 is TGTGCCTGGAGTATACGAACAGGGGAAGGCTACACCTTC.

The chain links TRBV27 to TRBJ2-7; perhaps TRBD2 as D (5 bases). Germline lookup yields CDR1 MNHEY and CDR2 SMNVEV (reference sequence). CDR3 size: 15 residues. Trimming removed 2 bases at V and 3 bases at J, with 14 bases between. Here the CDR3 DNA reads TGTGCCAGCAGTTTAGACCTTCGGGGTGGCTACGAGCAGTACTTC. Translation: CASSLDLRGGYEQYF.

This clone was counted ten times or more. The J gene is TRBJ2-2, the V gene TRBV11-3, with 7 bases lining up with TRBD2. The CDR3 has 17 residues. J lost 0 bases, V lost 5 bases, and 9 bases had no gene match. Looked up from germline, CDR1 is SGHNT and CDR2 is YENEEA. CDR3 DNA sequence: TGTGCCAGCAGCCCCGTCTTGGGGGGGGCGAACACCGGGGAGCTGTTTTTT. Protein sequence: CASSPVLGGANTGELFF.